This T cell receptor (beta chain) was identified in a study of T cell repertoires in cytomegalovirus infection. The overall study: A matching HLA type, together with CMV infection, was signaled by public TCR beta signatures.

This clonotype was counted at least ten times. TCRdb reanalysed the reads using MiXCR and keeps one entry per CDR3 protein. The table records approximately 490,000 distinct CDR3 sequences, roughly 12% of them present only once. The sequence derives from a human donor in good health (CMV status not recorded). Some clones in this sample may be carry-over from other donors' samples. The sequenced sample was PBMCs.

In DNA form, the CDR3 reads TGTGCCAGCAGCCTTGAATTGACAGGGTGGTACAATGAGCAGTTCTTC. It codes for CASSLELTGWYNEQFF. The chain uses TRBV27 and TRBJ2-1, with 7 nucleotides matching TRBD1. Germline V CDR1 and CDR2: MNHEY, SMNVEV (reference sequence). The CDR3 extends over 16 amino acids. With 6 bases clipped from V and 4 bases from J, the junction kept 12 bases outside the gene matches.